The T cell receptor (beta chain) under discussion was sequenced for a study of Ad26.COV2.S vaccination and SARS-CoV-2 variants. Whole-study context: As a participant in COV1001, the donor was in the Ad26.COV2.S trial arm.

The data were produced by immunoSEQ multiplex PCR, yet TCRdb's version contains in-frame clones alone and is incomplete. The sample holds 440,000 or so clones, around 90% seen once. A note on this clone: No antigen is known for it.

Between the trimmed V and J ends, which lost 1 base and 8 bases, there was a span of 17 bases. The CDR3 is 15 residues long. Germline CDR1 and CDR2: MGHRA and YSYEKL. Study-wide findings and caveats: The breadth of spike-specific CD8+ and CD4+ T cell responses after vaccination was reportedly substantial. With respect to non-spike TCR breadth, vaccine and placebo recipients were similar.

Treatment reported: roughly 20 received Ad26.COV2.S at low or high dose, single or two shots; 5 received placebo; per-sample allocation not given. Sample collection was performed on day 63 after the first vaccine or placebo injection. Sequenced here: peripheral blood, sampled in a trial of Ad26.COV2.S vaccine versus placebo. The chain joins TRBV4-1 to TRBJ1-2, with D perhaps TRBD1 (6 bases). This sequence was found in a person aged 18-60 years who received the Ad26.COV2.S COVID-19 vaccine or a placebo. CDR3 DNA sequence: TGCGCCAGCAGCCAAGTATCGACAGGAAAGGCGGGCTACACCTTC. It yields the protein CASSQVSTGKAGYTF.